These 32 T cell receptor beta chains came from one sample sequenced in a study of cytomegalovirus exposure and HLA in healthy donors. Only in-frame clones appear in the TCRdb table, and some are missing; sequencing was by immunoSEQ multiplex PCR. This table holds approximately 220,000 clones, just under 90% found once. Sequencing input: PBMCs. The receptor set was obtained from a man between 18 and 35 years old in good health and CMV-seronegative.

This clone was recorded only once. This chain connects TRBV21-1 to TRBJ2-7; TRBD1 is taken as the D call from the table, unchecked against the DNA. TRBV21-1 constitutes a pseudogene. CDR3 length equals 14 residues. The CDR3 DNA is TGTGCCAGCTCTACCGGGACAGTAACCTACGAGCAGTACTTC. It is translated as CASSTGTVTYEQYF.

CDR3 DNA sequence: TGCGCCAGCAGCCAAGAGATCTCACAGGCGGGAGGTGAGCAGTTCTTC. Residues: CASSQEISQAGGEQFF. The chain combines TRBV4-1 with TRBJ2-1; 8 positions match TRBD2. This CDR3 region has 16 residues. CDR1 and CDR2 from the germline V gene are MGHRA and YSYEKL. The V segment lost 0 bases and the J segment 9 bases; nucleotides outside the gene matches: 10.

This clone was recorded only once. Since no conserved phenylalanine or tryptophan closes the CDR3, a read error is the likely cause. The DNA is omitted, as the CDR3 cannot be located on it reliably, and the CDR3 follows TCRdb's listing. Here the CDR3 reads CASTLPPGQRQFL. The chain combines TRBV21-1 with TRBJ1-6; no check of the table's D call, TRBD1, against the DNA was made. TRBV21-1 is a pseudogene. The CDR3 extends over 13 residues, inclusive of both ends.

Only one count was recorded for this clone. The chain recombines TRBV25-1 with TRBJ1-2; D is uncertain. V lost 6 bases to trimming and J lost 2 bases, with 16 bases between them. CDR1 MGHDK and CDR2 SYGVNS come from the germline V gene. CDR3 size: 15 residues. The CDR3 sequence is CASSPTGSPNYGYTF. CDR3 in DNA: TGTGCCAGCAGCCCGACCGGGTCTCCAAACTATGGCTACACCTTC.

The CDR3 sequence: CASSRDLAGGPNEQFF. CDR3 nucleotides: TGTGCCAGCAGTAGGGATTTGGCGGGGGGCCCCAATGAGCAGTTCTTC. The chain uses TRBV6-6 and TRBJ2-1; 8 bases are shared with TRBD2. V lost 5 bases and J lost 6; bases outside the gene matches: 12. The CDR3 totals 16 residues. Germline values: CDR1 MNHNY, CDR2 SVGAGI (reference sequence).

As concerns this clone: The junction differs from germline at one of its ends, possibly a read error. The chain links TRBV15 to TRBJ2-1; D is perhaps TRBD2 (5 bases). The length of the CDR3 is 12 residues. The germline V gene encodes CDR1 LNHNV and CDR2 YYDKDF (reference sequence). CDR3 region: CATSRLKGVRLF. The CDR3 region has the DNA TGTGCCACCAGCAGACTTAAGGGAGTACGTCTCTTC.

The V call is TRBV28, the J call TRBJ2-7, with TRBD2 matching 8 bases. This CDR3 has 12 residues. With V trimmed by 10 bases and J by 4 bases, 6 bases remained unmatched. Germline CDR1 MDHEN, CDR2 SYDVKM. The CDR3 is CATGGVTYEQYF. The CDR3 nucleotides read TGTGCCACGGGGGGGGTGACTTACGAGCAGTACTTC.

The V gene is TRBV18, the J gene TRBJ1-1; TRBD1 agrees at 8 bases. Germline CDR1 and CDR2: KGHSH and LQKENI. The trim removed 1 base at V and 6 bases at J, leaving 4 bases unmatched. The CDR3 length is 14 residues. For the CDR3, the DNA is TGTGCCAGCTCACCACGACAGGGGCCCCCTGAAGCTTTCTTT. Its translation: CASSPRQGPPEAFF. The complete variable domain, with remaining parts taken from reference TRBV18 and TRBJ1-1, reads NAGVMQNPRHLVRRRGQEARLRCSPMKGHSHVYWYRQLPEEGLKFMVYLQKENIIDESGMPKERFSAEFPKEGPSILRIQQVVRGDSAAYFCASSPRQGPPEAFFGQGTRLTVV.

V and J are TRBV2 and TRBJ1-4, with D hard to call. Germline CDR1 and CDR2: SNHLY and FYNNEI. The CDR3 runs to 13 residues. The V end was cut by 3 bases, the J end by 7 bases, with 9 bases between. The CDR3 nucleotides are TGTGCCAGCAGTGAGCCCATCGGTGAAAAACTGTTTTTT. This sequence encodes CASSEPIGEKLFF.

This chain joins TRBV7-9 and TRBJ1-5; weak D call: TRBD1 (5 bases). Trimming removed 5 bases at V and 4 bases at J, with 15 bases between. The germline V gene encodes CDR1 SEHNR and CDR2 FQNEAQ (reference sequence). The CDR3 spans 15 residues. CDR3 DNA: TGTGCCAGCAGCCCCGGCGGGGGATGGAATCAGCCCCAGCATTTT. Protein product: CASSPGGGWNQPQHF.

The chain employs TRBV9 and TRBJ1-4; no definite D call. Trimming left V 0 bases short and J 0 bases short, with 3 bases between. The CDR3 totals 14 residues. Germline lookup yields CDR1 SGDLS and CDR2 YYNGEE. The CDR3 nucleotides are TGTGCCAGCAGCGTAGACACAACTAATGAAAAACTGTTTTTT. Protein sequence: CASSVDTTNEKLFF.

This rearrangement joins TRBV6-1 to TRBJ1-1; D gene ambiguous. The CDR3 runs to 13 residues. Germline lookup yields CDR1 MNHNS and CDR2 SASEGT. With 4 bases removed from V and 5 bases from J, the gap between germline ends came to 11 bases. This CDR3 is CASSADFLTEAFF. Here the CDR3 DNA reads TGTGCCAGCAGTGCGGACTTTTTAACTGAAGCTTTCTTT.

J is TRBJ2-3 and V is TRBV4-3; a weak D match, TRBD1 (6 bases). Germline V gives CDR1 LGHNA, CDR2 YSLEER. The CDR3 consists of 15 residues. Trimming left V 1 base short and J 4 bases short, with 12 bases between. This CDR3 reads CASSQGDGGADTQYF. In DNA, the CDR3 is TGCGCCAGCAGCCAAGGGGATGGGGGCGCAGATACGCAGTATTTT.

The rearrangement links TRBV18 to TRBJ2-3, with D unclear. The germline gives CDR1 KGHSH, CDR2 LQKENI. The CDR3 length is 14 residues. Between the trimmed V and J ends, which lost 6 bases and 2 bases, there was a span of 12 bases. CDR3 protein: CASSVEVFTDTQYF. The CDR3 DNA is TGTGCCAGCTCCGTCGAGGTTTTCACAGATACGCAGTATTTT.

The chain carries TRBV27 and TRBJ1-2, with 9 bases matching TRBD1. The J segment lost 8 bases and the V segment lost 2 bases, leaving 3 bases of the junction unmatched. The CDR3 is made up of 13 amino acids. From germline, CDR1 is MNHEY and CDR2 SMNVEV (reference sequence). The CDR3 loop is CASSLDTGGGYTF. CDR3 nucleotide sequence: TGTGCCAGCAGTTTAGATACAGGGGGCGGCTACACCTTC.

This sequence joins TRBV18 and TRBJ2-2; tentative D call: TRBD2 (6 bases). Per germline, CDR1 KGHSH and CDR2 LQKENI. The CDR3 has 16 residues. V shed 2 bases and J shed 2 bases, with 12 bases lying between them. CDR3 protein: CASSPSPGDNTGELFF. In DNA, the CDR3 is TGTGCCAGCTCACCATCGCCGGGGGATAACACCGGGGAGCTGTTTTTT.

The V gene is TRBV18, the J gene TRBJ2-2, with D maybe TRBD2 (7 bases). The germline V and J ends were trimmed by 3 bases and 3 bases, with 14 bases remaining between them. The CDR3 extends over 16 amino acids. From germline, CDR1 is KGHSH and CDR2 LQKENI. The CDR3 sequence: CASSPQRGGDTGELFF. The CDR3 nucleotides read TGTGCCAGCTCACCCCAGAGAGGGGGGGACACCGGGGAGCTGTTTTTT.

The chain employs TRBV11-2 and TRBJ2-5; D is perhaps TRBD2 (6 bases). The CDR3 loop spans 11 amino acids. V dropped 3 bases and J dropped 14 bases, with 13 bases sitting between them. Per germline, CDR1 SGHAT and CDR2 FQNNGV. CDR3 amino acids: CASSFTGEFYF. The CDR3 DNA reads TGTGCCAGCAGCTTTACGGGGGAATTTTACTTC.

The chain couples TRBV6-5 to TRBJ2-7; D is possibly TRBD1 (6 bases). The CDR3 length is 13 residues. The germline CDR1 and CDR2 sequences are MNHEY and SVGAGI. Trimming left V 6 bases short and J 5 bases short, with 14 bases between. CDR3 sequence reads: CASRPGEKNEQYF. CDR3 nucleotides: TGTGCCAGCAGGCCAGGGGAAAAAAACGAGCAGTACTTC.

The rearrangement links TRBV7-2 to TRBJ1-4; D unresolved. CDR3 length equals 14 residues. Germline values: CDR1 SGHTA, CDR2 FQGNSA. V lost 3 bases and J lost 1, with 6 bases in between. The CDR3 reads CASSFILTNEKLFF. CDR3 coding DNA: TGTGCCAGCAGCTTTATTTTAACTAATGAAAAACTGTTTTTT.

The genes are TRBV6-1 and TRBJ1-6, with unresolved D. Germline CDR1 MNHNS, CDR2 SASEGT. Trimming left V 3 bases short and J 6 bases short, with 9 bases between. This CDR3 comprises 14 residues. This CDR3 reads CASSDYYSNSPLHF. The CDR3 DNA is TGTGCCAGCAGTGATTACTATAGTAATTCACCCCTCCACTTT.

This clone was recorded at least ten times. This chain connects TRBV29-1 to TRBJ2-2; the match to TRBD1 covers 7 bases. V shed 3 bases, J shed 4 bases, and the junction held 5 bases outside the gene matches. CDR1 is SQVTM and CDR2 is ANQGSEA in the germline V gene. CDR3 length equals 14 residues. The CDR3 DNA follows: TGCAGCGTTGATGCACCAGGGGGCACCGGGGAGCTGTTTTTT. It specifies CSVDAPGGTGELFF.

This chain uses TRBV19 with TRBJ1-5, with D perhaps TRBD1 (5 bases). Per germline, CDR1 LNHDA and CDR2 SQIVND (reference sequence). The CDR3 has 16 residues. With 7 bases removed from V and 0 bases from J, the gap between germline ends came to 16 bases. The CDR3 nucleotides are TGTGCCAGTAATCAAAAGGGACTGTATAGCAATCAGCCCCAGCATTTT. Protein sequence: CASNQKGLYSNQPQHF.

This clone was picked up one time. The rearrangement links TRBV10-3 to TRBJ2-7, with 8 nucleotides matching TRBD1. The CDR3 sequence is 13 residues long. CDR1 is ENHRY and CDR2 is SYGVKD in the germline V gene. After removal of 4 bases from V and 6 bases from J, the junction contained 5 bases not matched to a gene. This chain's CDR3 is CAISGTGNFEQYF. CDR3 bases: TGTGCCATCAGTGGGACAGGGAACTTCGAGCAGTACTTC.

This clone was seen only a few times. This chain links TRBV7-8 with TRBJ2-7; tentatively, D is TRBD2 (6 bases). CDR3 size: 16 residues. The V gene lost 5 bases and the J gene lost 2 bases, with 19 bases spanning the gap. Germline V lookup: CDR1 SGHVS, CDR2 FQNEAQ. The CDR3, as DNA: TGTGCCAGCAGCAGCCCGGGGGAGGCAACAACCTACGAGCAGTACTTC. This codes for CASSSPGEATTYEQYF.

In DNA form, the CDR3 reads TGTGCCAGCAGCCCACAGAGCTATGGCTACACCTTC. The encoded protein is CASSPQSYGYTF. The chain links TRBV2 to TRBJ1-2; D not certain. The CDR3 sequence is 12 residues long. Trimming pared 6 bases from V and 4 bases from J, leaving 9 bases between. CDR1 and CDR2 from the germline V gene are SNHLY and FYNNEI.

The gene calls are TRBV5-4 and TRBJ2-2, with TRBD2 as a possible D gene (7 bases). This CDR3 comprises 15 residues. From germline, CDR1 is SGHNT and CDR2 YYREEE (reference sequence). Deletions cut 3 bases from V and 8 bases from J, with 17 bases between. CDR3 residues: CASSSGGRESGELFF. The CDR3 nucleotides are TGTGCCAGCAGCTCTGGGGGGCGGGAGTCGGGGGAGCTGTTTTTT.

A single count supports this clone. The chain links TRBV10-3 to TRBJ1-2; weak D call: TRBD1 (5 bases). The CDR3 consists of 12 residues. V lost 10 bases to trimming and J lost 3 bases, with 12 bases between them. Germline V lookup: CDR1 ENHRY, CDR2 SYGVKD. This CDR3 is CASKTGDYGYTF. CDR3 DNA: TGTGCCAGCAAAACAGGAGACTATGGCTACACCTTC.

In its sample, this clone was seen once. The CDR3 region is CASSLYDSSYEQYF. CDR3 DNA: TGTGCCAGCAGCCTCTACGACAGTAGCTACGAGCAGTACTTC. The V call is TRBV7-6, the J call TRBJ2-7, with a tentative D call TRBD1 (5 bases). Germline assignment: CDR1 SGHVS and CDR2 FNYEAQ. V was trimmed by 5 bases and J by 3 bases, leaving 14 bases between them. The CDR3 runs 14 residues.

This chain links TRBV27 with TRBJ2-1; D is ambiguous. Deletions cut 4 bases from V and 7 bases from J, with 5 bases between. This CDR3 is 11 amino acids long. The germline V gene has CDR1 MNHEY and CDR2 SMNVEV (reference sequence). The chain's CDR3 is CASSSPNEQFF. The CDR3 DNA is TGTGCCAGCAGTTCCCCAAATGAGCAGTTCTTC.

The chain has TRBV4-3 and TRBJ2-7; weak D call: TRBD1 (5 bases). This CDR3 has 14 amino acids. V shed 1 base and J shed 7 bases, with 14 bases lying between them. CDR1 and CDR2 (germline): LGHNA, YSLEER. The CDR3 DNA follows: TGCGCCAGCAGCCAAGGGGGCAGGGTCGGAGAGCAGTACTTC. As protein: CASSQGGRVGEQYF.

The V call is TRBV2, the J call TRBJ2-1; 7 positions match TRBD1. Per germline, CDR1 SNHLY and CDR2 FYNNEI. J gave up 3 bases and V 7 bases, and 3 bases lay outside the gene matches. The CDR3 totals 13 residues. The CDR3 loop is CASKGQNYNEQFF. The CDR3 nucleotides are TGTGCCAGCAAGGGACAGAACTACAATGAGCAGTTCTTC. The full variable domain, completed using reference TRBV2 and TRBJ2-1, is EPEVTQTPSHQVTQMGQEVILRCVPISNHLYFYWYRQILGQKVEFLVSFYNNEISEKSEIFDDQFSVERPDGSNFTLKIRSTKLEDSAMYFCASKGQNYNEQFFGPGTRLTVL.